This entry features one TCR beta chain sequence. This entry comes from a study of T-cell memory formation after mild COVID-19. V shed 7 bases and J shed 4 bases, with 12 bases lying between them. Germline CDR1 SGHAT, CDR2 FQNNGV. This CDR3 is built from 13 residues. It was 5'RACE with constant-segment primers that produced the TCR alpha and TCR beta cDNA libraries, which carried sample barcodes and UMIs. TCRdb ran MiXCR on the 5' RACE reads and lists one entry per CDR3 protein. Of hundreds of thousands of distinct CDR3 sequences in the sample, approximately 15% were seen once. This chain connects TRBV11-2 to TRBJ2-3; TRBD2 is a possible D gene (6 bases). The sequencing sample was made of PBMCs or a T cell subset sorted from them (not recorded which). The TCR was taken from a young man who had mild COVID-19 (a few samples of this study predate the infection). Cell type and time point are not known. Written as DNA, the CDR3 is TGTGCCAGCACCACCCCGGGGGCAGATACGCAGTATTTT. Protein sequence: CASTTPGADTQYF.